A selection of T cell receptor beta chains follows, all from one sample in a study of lymphopenia after photon versus proton radiotherapy. The repertoire was sequenced with immunoSEQ multiplex PCR; TCRdb's copy has only in-frame clones and lacks some. Of around 160,000 clones listed, about 85% are singletons. The sample here was peripheral blood, taken from a patient treated with photon-based radiotherapy. These receptors all come from a man aged 50-60 years with gastric cancer. The CDR3 runs from the conserved cysteine through the conserved F or W. The order of the fields is CDR3 DNA, CDR3 protein, D gene, clone size, V gene, J gene. D genes are given only for firm matches. Clone sizes are given selectively: once, few, many, or a class where the clone is expanded.

cdr3_nt: TGTGCCAGCAGCCAAGCTACGTTGGGACTACAAGAGACCCAGTACTTC; cdr3_aa: CASSQATLGLQETQYF; d_call: TRBD2; clone_size: .; v_call: TRBV4-2; j_call: TRBJ2-5
cdr3_nt: TGTGCCAGCAGCCAAGATCTGCTCCGGGACTCCTCCTACGAGCAGTACTTC; cdr3_aa: CASSQDLLRDSSYEQYF; d_call: .; clone_size: .; v_call: TRBV14; j_call: TRBJ2-7
cdr3_nt: TGTGCCAGCAGGGAGTCGGTACTAGCGGTAAAATACGAGCAGTACTTC; cdr3_aa: CASRESVLAVKYEQYF; d_call: TRBD2; clone_size: .; v_call: TRBV2; j_call: TRBJ2-7
cdr3_nt: TGTGCCAGCAGCTTAGGGCTAGCGGGAGTGACCGGGGAGCTGTTTTTT; cdr3_aa: CASSLGLAGVTGELFF; d_call: TRBD2; clone_size: .; v_call: TRBV7-2; j_call: TRBJ2-2
cdr3_nt: TGTGCCAGCAGCTCCGGACGGCCTTTGAACACCGGGGAGCTGTTTTTT; cdr3_aa: CASSSGRPLNTGELFF; d_call: .; clone_size: .; v_call: TRBV7-9; j_call: TRBJ2-2
cdr3_nt: TGTGCCAGCAGAGCGACAGGGGGCGGAAGCTACACCTTC; cdr3_aa: CASRATGGGSYTF; d_call: TRBD1; clone_size: .; v_call: TRBV2; j_call: TRBJ1-2
cdr3_nt: TGTGCCAGCAGCCAGGGGACTAGCCCCTACAATGAGCAGTTCTTC; cdr3_aa: CASSQGTSPYNEQFF; d_call: TRBD2; clone_size: .; v_call: TRBV5-4; j_call: TRBJ2-1
cdr3_nt: TGTGCCTGGGGGGGAAAAGCACCGTCTGGGGCCAACGTCCTGACTTTC; cdr3_aa: CAWGGKAPSGANVLTF; d_call: .; clone_size: .; v_call: TRBV30; j_call: TRBJ2-6
cdr3_nt: TGTGCCAGCAACACACCGGGACTAGCGGGAAAAGAGACCCAGTACTTC; cdr3_aa: CASNTPGLAGKETQYF; d_call: TRBD2; clone_size: .; v_call: TRBV6-4; j_call: TRBJ2-5
cdr3_nt: TGTGCCAGTACCACAGGGGGCGGGTACAATCAGCCCCAGCATTTT; cdr3_aa: CASTTGGGYNQPQHF; d_call: TRBD1; clone_size: .; v_call: TRBV19; j_call: TRBJ1-5
cdr3_nt: TGTGCCAGCTCCCAGGCGGAGGGGAAAGCTGGAAACACCATATATTTT; cdr3_aa: CASSQAEGKAGNTIYF; d_call: .; clone_size: .; v_call: TRBV18; j_call: TRBJ1-3
cdr3_nt: TGTGCCAGCAGTGATTATGGCGGGACAGGGGTCCACTACGAGCAGTACTTC; cdr3_aa: CASSDYGGTGVHYEQYF; d_call: TRBD1; clone_size: .; v_call: TRBV25-1; j_call: TRBJ2-7
cdr3_nt: TGTGCCAGCTCATCAACTAGCACAGATACGCAGTATTTT; cdr3_aa: CASSSTSTDTQYF; d_call: .; clone_size: .; v_call: TRBV18; j_call: TRBJ2-3
cdr3_nt: TGTGCCAGCAGCGCGAGGAGCGGGAGGGCTCTGGAGGTCAATGAGCAGTTCTTC; cdr3_aa: CASSARSGRALEVNEQFF; d_call: TRBD2; clone_size: .; v_call: TRBV9; j_call: TRBJ2-1
cdr3_nt: TGTGCCAGTAGTATAGGAGGGCCAGCAACTAACTATGGCTACACCTTC; cdr3_aa: CASSIGGPATNYGYTF; d_call: .; clone_size: few; v_call: TRBV19; j_call: TRBJ1-2
cdr3_nt: TGTGCCAGCAGCCAAGAAGGGACAGGGGGTCGCGAACTGTTTTTT; cdr3_aa: CASSQEGTGGRELFF; d_call: TRBD1; clone_size: once; v_call: TRBV4-2; j_call: TRBJ1-4
cdr3_nt: TGTGCCAGCAGTGGTCCCGGGACAGGGCCTTCGTGGGAGCAGTTCTTC; cdr3_aa: CASSGPGTGPSWEQFF; d_call: TRBD1; clone_size: once; v_call: TRBV2; j_call: TRBJ2-1
cdr3_nt: TGTGCCATCAGTGAGTCGGGACTCCCAAACACCGGGGAGCTGTTTTTT; cdr3_aa: CAISESGLPNTGELFF; d_call: .; clone_size: .; v_call: TRBV10-3; j_call: TRBJ2-2
cdr3_nt: TGTGCCAGCAGCGTAGGTTTAGGGGGAGGGACAGATACGCAGTATTTT; cdr3_aa: CASSVGLGGGTDTQYF; d_call: .; clone_size: .; v_call: TRBV9; j_call: TRBJ2-3
cdr3_nt: TGTGCCAGCTCACCACAGGGTTGGTATGGCTACACCTTC; cdr3_aa: CASSPQGWYGYTF; d_call: .; clone_size: .; v_call: TRBV18; j_call: TRBJ1-2
cdr3_nt: TGTGCCAGCAGTTACTCCGAGACTAGCGGGAGGTCACGGCAGTTCTTC; cdr3_aa: CASSYSETSGRSRQFF; d_call: TRBD2; clone_size: .; v_call: TRBV6-5; j_call: TRBJ2-1
cdr3_nt: TGTGCCAGCAGTTTATCCGGGACTAGAGGTTACGAGCAGTACTTC; cdr3_aa: CASSLSGTRGYEQYF; d_call: TRBD2; clone_size: once; v_call: TRBV28; j_call: TRBJ2-7
cdr3_nt: TGCGCCAGCAGCCACCGGACAGGGCCCTACAATGAGCAGTTCTTC; cdr3_aa: CASSHRTGPYNEQFF; d_call: TRBD1; clone_size: few; v_call: TRBV4-3; j_call: TRBJ2-1
cdr3_nt: TGTGCCAGCAGCCGCCGTGAGTGGGAGGACGAGCAGTACTTC; cdr3_aa: CASSRREWEDEQYF; d_call: .; clone_size: .; v_call: TRBV7-9; j_call: TRBJ2-7
cdr3_nt: TGTGCCAGCAGCAGACAGGGCGATACGCAGTATTTT; cdr3_aa: CASSRQGDTQYF; d_call: TRBD1; clone_size: .; v_call: TRBV7-9; j_call: TRBJ2-3
cdr3_nt: TGTGCCAGTAGTCAAATCGGGACAGGGAACCACGAGCAGTACTTC; cdr3_aa: CASSQIGTGNHEQYF; d_call: TRBD1; clone_size: .; v_call: TRBV19; j_call: TRBJ2-7
cdr3_nt: TGTGCCAGCAGTTTAGTCAGCAATCAGCCCCAGCATTTT; cdr3_aa: CASSLVSNQPQHF; d_call: .; clone_size: .; v_call: TRBV28; j_call: TRBJ1-5
cdr3_nt: TGTGCCAGCAGCTTGAGTTCCGAGCAGTACTTC; cdr3_aa: CASSLSSEQYF; d_call: .; clone_size: .; v_call: TRBV5-6; j_call: TRBJ2-7
cdr3_nt: TGTGCCAGCAGAGGACAGACCAACACCGGGGAGCTGTTTTTT; cdr3_aa: CASRGQTNTGELFF; d_call: .; clone_size: .; v_call: TRBV7-9; j_call: TRBJ2-2
cdr3_nt: TGTGCCAGCAGTTTATCGACAGGGACGAAGGGGCGGGATCAGCCCCAGCATTTT; cdr3_aa: CASSLSTGTKGRDQPQHF; d_call: TRBD1; clone_size: .; v_call: TRBV27; j_call: TRBJ1-5
cdr3_nt: TGTGCCAGCAGTTACACGTTGGTAGGGAACACCGGGGAGCTGTTTTTT; cdr3_aa: CASSYTLVGNTGELFF; d_call: .; clone_size: .; v_call: TRBV6-5; j_call: TRBJ2-2
cdr3_nt: TGTGCCAGCAGCTTAACCCCCTACAGGCCTTATAGCAATCAGCCCCAGCATTTT; cdr3_aa: CASSLTPYRPYSNQPQHF; d_call: .; clone_size: .; v_call: TRBV7-9; j_call: TRBJ1-5
cdr3_nt: TGTGCCAGCAAAGGGCACGGGATCTACAATGAGCAGTTCTTC; cdr3_aa: CASKGHGIYNEQFF; d_call: .; clone_size: .; v_call: TRBV28; j_call: TRBJ2-1
cdr3_nt: TGTGCCAGCAGAATCCGGGGGCGCCCAACTAATGAAAAACTGTTTTTT; cdr3_aa: CASRIRGRPTNEKLFF; d_call: .; clone_size: few; v_call: TRBV27; j_call: TRBJ1-4
cdr3_nt: TGTGCCAGCAGTGAACCCGGGGGCAGGGGAGGGTTCTTT; cdr3_aa: CASSEPGGRGGFF; d_call: .; clone_size: once; v_call: TRBV6-1; j_call: TRBJ1-1
cdr3_nt: TGTGCCTGGAGTCCCGGGACTAGCGCCTACACAGATACGCAGTATTTT; cdr3_aa: CAWSPGTSAYTDTQYF; d_call: TRBD2; clone_size: .; v_call: TRBV30; j_call: TRBJ2-3
cdr3_nt: TGTGCCAGTAAGGGAGTGTATAATGAAAAACTGTTTTTT; cdr3_aa: CASKGVYNEKLFF; d_call: .; clone_size: .; v_call: TRBV19; j_call: TRBJ1-4
cdr3_nt: TGTGCCAGCGTAGGGGATAGGCAACCCGATCAGCCCCAGCATTTT; cdr3_aa: CASVGDRQPDQPQHF; d_call: .; clone_size: .; v_call: TRBV2; j_call: TRBJ1-5
cdr3_nt: TGCGCCAGCAGCTTTACAGGGGGCGTGGGTGAAGCTTTCTTT; cdr3_aa: CASSFTGGVGEAFF; d_call: TRBD1; clone_size: .; v_call: TRBV5-1; j_call: TRBJ1-1
cdr3_nt: TGTGCCAGCAGGAGACTAGCGGGAGTCTTCGATAGCACCGGGGAGCTGTTTTTT; cdr3_aa: CASRRLAGVFDSTGELFF; d_call: TRBD2; clone_size: .; v_call: TRBV2; j_call: TRBJ2-2
cdr3_nt: TGTGCCAGCTCACCGGGACTAGCGGGAGGGCCGGGGGAGCAGTACTTC; cdr3_aa: CASSPGLAGGPGEQYF; d_call: TRBD2; clone_size: once; v_call: TRBV18; j_call: TRBJ2-7
cdr3_nt: TGTGCCAGCTCACCTCGCCTCTGGGACAGGGTTGGGCTAGCGACCTACAATGAGCAGTTCTTC; cdr3_aa: CASSPRLWDRVGLATYNEQFF; d_call: TRBD1; clone_size: .; v_call: TRBV18; j_call: TRBJ2-1
cdr3_nt: TGTGCCAGCAGTTATAGCAGGGTGAGCTCCTACAATGAGCAGTTCTTC; cdr3_aa: CASSYSRVSSYNEQFF; d_call: .; clone_size: .; v_call: TRBV6-5; j_call: TRBJ2-1
cdr3_nt: TGTGCCAGCAGCTTCGGCCTTCAGGATACTGGAAACACCATATATTTT; cdr3_aa: CASSFGLQDTGNTIYF; d_call: .; clone_size: once; v_call: TRBV5-4; j_call: TRBJ1-3
cdr3_nt: TGTGCCAGCAGCTTGGTGGGGACAGTCTACGAGCAGTACTTC; cdr3_aa: CASSLVGTVYEQYF; d_call: TRBD1; clone_size: .; v_call: TRBV5-6; j_call: TRBJ2-7
cdr3_nt: TGTGCCAGCAGCCCTACCCAGGGGTCCTACAATGAGCAGTTCTTC; cdr3_aa: CASSPTQGSYNEQFF; d_call: .; clone_size: .; v_call: TRBV7-2; j_call: TRBJ2-1
cdr3_nt: TGCGCCAGCAGCTGGACAGCGAGCTCCTACAATGAGCAGTTCTTC; cdr3_aa: CASSWTASSYNEQFF; d_call: .; clone_size: .; v_call: TRBV5-1; j_call: TRBJ2-1
cdr3_nt: TGTGCCAGTAGCCCAACAGGCAGGGAAGATCAGCCCCAGCATTTT; cdr3_aa: CASSPTGREDQPQHF; d_call: .; clone_size: once; v_call: TRBV19; j_call: TRBJ1-5
cdr3_nt: TGTGCCACCAGCAGAGATCTTGGCAGGGACTACGAGCAGTACTTC; cdr3_aa: CATSRDLGRDYEQYF; d_call: .; clone_size: .; v_call: TRBV15; j_call: TRBJ2-7
cdr3_nt: TGTGCCAGCAGTTACGACCGCCGGGGGAACACTGAAGCTTTCTTT; cdr3_aa: CASSYDRRGNTEAFF; d_call: .; clone_size: .; v_call: TRBV6-5; j_call: TRBJ1-1
cdr3_nt: TGTGCCAGCAGTGAATTTAGGGGCTCGAGCTATGGCTACACCTTC; cdr3_aa: CASSEFRGSSYGYTF; d_call: .; clone_size: .; v_call: TRBV25-1; j_call: TRBJ1-2
cdr3_nt: TGTGCCAGTAGTCCCGACAGGGGCAACAACTACGAGCAGTACTTC; cdr3_aa: CASSPDRGNNYEQYF; d_call: TRBD1; clone_size: .; v_call: TRBV19; j_call: TRBJ2-7
cdr3_nt: TGTGCCAGCCAATCAGGGTCGAACACTGAAGCTTTCTTT; cdr3_aa: CASQSGSNTEAFF; d_call: .; clone_size: few; v_call: TRBV6-5; j_call: TRBJ1-1
cdr3_nt: TGTGCCAGCAGTTACTCCCCCACAGGGGGCGACTATGGCTACACCTTC; cdr3_aa: CASSYSPTGGDYGYTF; d_call: TRBD1; clone_size: .; v_call: TRBV6-6; j_call: TRBJ1-2
cdr3_nt: TGTGCCAGCAGCTTGGGCGGGGTCCTCGAGGAGACCCAGTACTTC; cdr3_aa: CASSLGGVLEETQYF; d_call: .; clone_size: .; v_call: TRBV5-4; j_call: TRBJ2-5